The 16 T cell receptor beta chains below come from one sample, sequenced in a study of cytomegalovirus exposure and HLA in healthy donors. A multiplex PCR was run with 60 Vbeta primers and 13 Jbeta primers. Measured with immunoSEQ multiplex PCR; TCRdb has only the in-frame clones, and not every one. Of fewer than 250,000 clones listed, around 90% are singletons. What was sequenced was PBMCs. These receptors came from a boy under 10 years old in good health and CMV-seronegative.

This clone came up a few times. The chain has TRBV5-1 and TRBJ1-3; D gene ambiguous. V lost 1 base and J 1 base, leaving 6 bases between the germline ends. Germline V gene sequence: CDR1 SGHRS, CDR2 YFSETQ. The CDR3 runs to 14 residues. The DNA for the CDR3 is TGCGCCAGCAGCTTGACAGTATCTGGAAACACCATATATTTT. Protein: CASSLTVSGNTIYF.

This clone was picked up a small number of times. The chain carries TRBV5-4 and TRBJ2-5, with 10 bases aligning to TRBD2. The CDR3 loop spans 13 amino acids. Per germline, CDR1 SGHNT and CDR2 YYREEE (reference sequence). Trimming cost V 5 bases and J 4 bases; bases outside gene matches: 2. In DNA, the CDR3 is TGTGCCAGCAGTTTAGCGGGAGGAGAGACCCAGTACTTC. Translating it yields CASSLAGGETQYF. Full variable domain (remainder filled in from reference TRBV5-4 and TRBJ2-5): ETGVTQSPTHLIKTRGQQVTLRCSSQSGHNTVSWYQQALGQGPQFIFQYYREEENGRGNFPPRFSGLQFPNYSSELNVNALELDDSALYLCASSLAGGETQYFGPGTRLLVL.

The V call is TRBV27, the J call TRBJ1-1; TRBD1 matches at 7 bases. The CDR3 loop spans 14 amino acids. Germline V gene data show CDR1 as MNHEY and CDR2 as SMNVEV (reference sequence). V was clipped by 6 bases and J by 4 bases; unmatched bases: 8. CDR3 bases: TGTGCCAGCAGGCCCAGACAGGGTTCCACTGAAGCTTTCTTT. Its translation is CASRPRQGSTEAFF.

The genes are TRBV27 and TRBJ2-1; a weak D match, TRBD2 (6 bases). Germline V gene lookup returns CDR1 MNHEY and CDR2 SMNVEV (reference sequence). This CDR3 contains 13 residues. The V gene lost 3 bases and the J gene lost 8 bases, with 11 bases spanning the gap. The chain's CDR3 is CASSFLSGDEQFF. CDR3 coding DNA: TGTGCCAGCAGTTTCCTTTCGGGAGATGAGCAGTTCTTC.

The chain uses TRBV2 and TRBJ2-3; 11 nucleotides agree with TRBD2. The germline gives CDR1 SNHLY, CDR2 FYNNEI. This CDR3 is built from 16 residues. With 8 bases clipped from V and 6 bases from J, the junction kept 13 bases outside the gene matches. CDR3 protein: CASRRLAGPSSDTQYF. The CDR3 DNA reads as TGTGCCAGCCGGAGACTAGCGGGACCCTCCAGCGATACGCAGTATTTT.

J is TRBJ2-7 and V is TRBV4-1, with a weak D call TRBD2 (5 bases). From germline, CDR1 is MGHRA and CDR2 YSYEKL. This CDR3 comprises 14 residues. Trimming removed 0 bases from V and 4 bases from J, with 10 bases in between. The CDR3 region is CASSQDTRFYEQYF. DNA for the CDR3: TGCGCCAGCAGCCAAGATACTAGGTTTTACGAGCAGTACTTC.

This chain links TRBV7-8 with TRBJ2-1, with 9 bases aligning to TRBD1. CDR1 is SGHVS, CDR2 FQNEAQ, per germline. The length of the CDR3 is 20 residues. With V trimmed by 1 base and J by 6 bases, 19 bases remained unmatched. The DNA of the CDR3 is TGTGCCAGCAGCTTAGGGCACCTCCGAGGGGGACAGGGTGTAAGCAATGAGCAGTTCTTC. Amino acids: CASSLGHLRGGQGVSNEQFF.

The chain joins TRBV4-2 to TRBJ2-3, with D maybe TRBD2 (5 bases). Germline V gene sequence: CDR1 LGHNA, CDR2 YNFKEQ. The V end lost 0 bases, the J end lost 0 bases, and 7 bases lay between the germline ends. The CDR3 loop spans 15 amino acids. The CDR3 reads CASSQDRGSTDTQYF. The CDR3 nucleotides are TGTGCCAGCAGCCAAGATCGGGGAAGCACAGATACGCAGTATTTT.

The J gene is TRBJ1-6, the V gene TRBV2; TRBD1 agrees at 11 bases. Trimming took 6 bases from V and 9 from J; bases not matched to a gene: 4. The CDR3 consists of 14 residues. Germline assignment: CDR1 SNHLY and CDR2 FYNNEI. In DNA form, the CDR3 reads TGTGCCAGCAGAGCCGGGACAGGGGGTTCACCCCTCCACTTT. Translated: CASRAGTGGSPLHF.

V and J are TRBV29-1 and TRBJ2-3; the D gene is possibly TRBD2 (5 bases). Trimming left V 2 bases short and J 4 bases short, with 13 bases between. Germline assignment: CDR1 SQVTM and CDR2 ANQGSEA. This CDR3 is built from 14 residues. The CDR3 DNA reads TGCAGCGTTGAAAAGGAGGTCCGGCCAGATACGCAGTATTTT. It encodes CSVEKEVRPDTQYF.

J is TRBJ2-7 and V is TRBV28; TRBD1 matches at 7 bases. The ends lost 4 bases at V and 4 bases at J; junction bases unmatched: 10. This CDR3 spans 15 amino acids. Germline V gene lookup returns CDR1 MDHEN and CDR2 SYDVKM. This CDR3 reads CASSWTGSERYEQYF. CDR3 sequence (DNA): TGTGCCAGCAGTTGGACAGGCTCTGAGAGGTACGAGCAGTACTTC.

The chain carries TRBV6-6 and TRBJ1-2; possibly TRBD1 for D (5 bases). Per the germline V gene, CDR1 is MNHNY and CDR2 is SVGAGI (reference sequence). CDR3 length: 16 residues. Trimming left V 6 bases short and J 6 bases short, with 23 bases between. The CDR3 DNA is TGTGCCAGCAGGCTGAATCGTTGGGACTCAGGTGATGGCTACACCTTC. It encodes CASRLNRWDSGDGYTF.

For this clone: At one of its ends the junction is not consistent with the germline gene, which may arise from a read error. The rearrangement joins TRBV7-9 to TRBJ2-7, with D possibly matching TRBD1 (5 bases). Germline loops: CDR1 SEHNR, CDR2 FQNEAQ (reference sequence). The CDR3 is 16 amino acids. Here the CDR3 reads CSSSLGQGGAPHEQYF. CDR3 sequence (DNA): TGTTCCAGCAGCTTAGGACAAGGTGGGGCGCCTCACGAGCAGTACTTC.

The CDR3 loop reads CASSPRGRAGDYGYTF. CDR3 DNA sequence: TGTGCCAGCAGCCCACGGGGTAGAGCGGGGGACTATGGCTACACCTTC. The rearrangement uses TRBV7-8 and TRBJ1-2, with a weak D call TRBD1 (5 bases). V was trimmed by 5 bases and J by 3 bases, leaving 19 bases between them. Looked up from germline, CDR1 is SGHVS and CDR2 is FQNEAQ. CDR3 length: 16 residues.

This clone was seen only a few times. The same CDR3 can be traced to other DNA sequences in this sample. The V call is TRBV5-1, the J call TRBJ2-3; D is perhaps TRBD2 (6 bases). With 0 bases removed from V and 1 base from J, the gap between germline ends came to 6 bases. Germline values: CDR1 SGHRS, CDR2 YFSETQ. CDR3 length: 14 amino acids. The CDR3 loop reads CASSLAGGTDTQYF. Here the CDR3 DNA reads TGCGCCAGCAGCTTGGCGGGGGGCACAGATACGCAGTATTTT.

This chain links TRBV20-1 with TRBJ1-1; 7 bases line up with TRBD1. Germline V lookup: CDR1 DFQATT, CDR2 SNEGSKA (reference sequence). The CDR3 consists of 11 residues. Trimming cost V 3 bases and J 11 bases; bases outside gene matches: 6. The CDR3 DNA sequence: TGCAGTGCTAGGGGGGGACAGTTGGCTTTCTTT. Translated: CSARGGQLAFF.